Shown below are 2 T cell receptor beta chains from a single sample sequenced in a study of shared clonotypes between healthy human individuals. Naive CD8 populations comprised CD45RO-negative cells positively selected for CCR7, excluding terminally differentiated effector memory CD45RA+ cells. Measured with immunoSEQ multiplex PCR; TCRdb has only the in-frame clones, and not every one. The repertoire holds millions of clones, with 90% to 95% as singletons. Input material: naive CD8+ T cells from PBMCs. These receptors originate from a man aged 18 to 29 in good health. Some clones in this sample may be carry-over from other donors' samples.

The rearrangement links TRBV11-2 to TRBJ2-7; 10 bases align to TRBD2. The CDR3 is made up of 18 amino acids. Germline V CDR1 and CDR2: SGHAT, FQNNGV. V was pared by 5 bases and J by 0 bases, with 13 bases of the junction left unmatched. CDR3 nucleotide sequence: TGTGCCAGCAGCGTTACTAGCGGGGTGATGAGGAGCTCCTACGAGCAGTACTTC. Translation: CASSVTSGVMRSSYEQYF.

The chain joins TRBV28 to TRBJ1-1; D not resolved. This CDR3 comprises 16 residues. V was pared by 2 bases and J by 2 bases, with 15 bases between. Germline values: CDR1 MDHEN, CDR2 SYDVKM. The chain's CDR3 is CASSLHIGGSNTEAFF. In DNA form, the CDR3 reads TGTGCCAGCAGTTTACATATCGGAGGGAGTAACACTGAAGCTTTCTTT.